One T cell receptor beta chain is described in this entry. The Seattle patients, enrolled during active infection, were followed longitudinally. The data originate from a study of blood T cell repertoires in COVID-19. Study details: Acute and convalescent COVID-19 specimens originated in the United States, Italy and Spain. From T cells, B-cell-depleted T cells, or PBMCs came the material, which was cDNA or gDNA.

Trimming removed 10 bases at V and 3 bases at J, with 19 bases between. The CDR3 runs 15 residues. Germline CDR1 LNHDA, CDR2 SQIVND (reference sequence). In the source study's methods: Quantification of nucleated cells was approximated via reference gene primer amplification. Measured with immunoSEQ multiplex PCR; TCRdb has only the in-frame clones, and not every one. The V and J calls and the clone size are those of that table, but D and trimming were determined from the DNA. The sample has hundreds of thousands of clones, approximately 91% seen once. The specimen was peripheral blood. The chain recombines TRBV19 with TRBJ1-5; TRBD1 might be the D (5 bases). The sequence was collected from a woman in her fifties or sixties with COVID-19, enrolled during active disease. DNA of the CDR3: TGTGCCACCAACCGCGGGGGTGGAGACAATCAGCCCCAGCATTTT. Protein: CATNRGGGDNQPQHF.